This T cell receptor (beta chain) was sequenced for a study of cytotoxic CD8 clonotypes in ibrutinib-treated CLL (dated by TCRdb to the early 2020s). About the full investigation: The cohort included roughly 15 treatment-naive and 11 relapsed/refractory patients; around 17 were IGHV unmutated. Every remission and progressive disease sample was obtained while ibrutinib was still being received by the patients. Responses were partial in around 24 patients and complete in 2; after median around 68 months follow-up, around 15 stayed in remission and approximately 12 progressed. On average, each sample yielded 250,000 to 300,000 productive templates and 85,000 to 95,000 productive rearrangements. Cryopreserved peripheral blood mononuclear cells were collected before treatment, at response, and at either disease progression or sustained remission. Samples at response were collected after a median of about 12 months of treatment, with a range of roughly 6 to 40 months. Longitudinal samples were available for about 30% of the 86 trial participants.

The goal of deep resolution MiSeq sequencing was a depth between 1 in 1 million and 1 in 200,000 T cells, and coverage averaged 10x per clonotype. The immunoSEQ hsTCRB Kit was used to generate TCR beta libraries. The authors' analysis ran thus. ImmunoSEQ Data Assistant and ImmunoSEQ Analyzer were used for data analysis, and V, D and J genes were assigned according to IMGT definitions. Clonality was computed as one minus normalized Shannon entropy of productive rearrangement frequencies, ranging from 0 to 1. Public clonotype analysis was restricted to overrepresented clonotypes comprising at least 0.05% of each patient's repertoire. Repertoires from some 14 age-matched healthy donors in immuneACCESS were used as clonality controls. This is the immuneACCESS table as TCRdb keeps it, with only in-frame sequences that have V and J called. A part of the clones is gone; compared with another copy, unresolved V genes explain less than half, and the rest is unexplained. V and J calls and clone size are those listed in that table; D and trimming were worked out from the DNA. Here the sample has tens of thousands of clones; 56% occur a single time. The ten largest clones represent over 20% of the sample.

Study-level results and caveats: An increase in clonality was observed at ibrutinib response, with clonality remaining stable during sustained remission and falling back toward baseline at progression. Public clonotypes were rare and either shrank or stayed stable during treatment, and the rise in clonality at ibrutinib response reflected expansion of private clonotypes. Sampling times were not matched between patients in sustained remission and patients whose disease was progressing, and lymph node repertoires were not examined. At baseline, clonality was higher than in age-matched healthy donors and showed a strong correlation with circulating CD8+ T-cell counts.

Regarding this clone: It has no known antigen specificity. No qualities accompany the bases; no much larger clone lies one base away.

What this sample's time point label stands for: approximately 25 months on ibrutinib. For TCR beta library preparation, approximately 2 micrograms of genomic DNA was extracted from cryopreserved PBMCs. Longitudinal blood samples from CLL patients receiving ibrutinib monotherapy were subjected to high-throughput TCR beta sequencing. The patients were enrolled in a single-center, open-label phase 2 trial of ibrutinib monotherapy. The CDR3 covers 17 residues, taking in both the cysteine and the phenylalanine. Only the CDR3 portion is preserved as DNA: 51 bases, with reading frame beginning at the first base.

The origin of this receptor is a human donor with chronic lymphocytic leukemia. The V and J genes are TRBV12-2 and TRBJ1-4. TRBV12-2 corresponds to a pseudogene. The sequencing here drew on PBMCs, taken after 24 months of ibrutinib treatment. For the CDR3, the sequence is CASRSLTPMVRDEKLFF. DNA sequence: TGTGCAAGTCGCTCATTGACCCCAATGGTAAGGGATGAAAAACTGTTTTTT.